A selection of T cell receptor beta chains follows, all from one sample in a study of Ad26.COV2.S vaccination and SARS-CoV-2 variants. This table comes from immunoSEQ multiplex PCR, and its TCRdb copy is limited to in-frame clones, with some not included. The table shows about 500,000 clones, with 89% occurring only once. Sequences were derived from peripheral blood, sampled in a trial of Ad26.COV2.S vaccine versus placebo. The source is a person aged 18 to 65 who received the Ad26.COV2.S COVID-19 vaccine or a placebo. Both conserved end residues are part of each CDR3. The order of the fields is CDR3 protein, D gene, J gene, V gene. D genes are given only for firm matches.

cdr3_aa: CASSPQGGEAFF; d_call: .; j_call: TRBJ1-1; v_call: TRBV18
cdr3_aa: CASSQTSGASSYEQYF; d_call: TRBD2; j_call: TRBJ2-7; v_call: TRBV4-1
cdr3_aa: CASSQSDRDDQPQHF; d_call: TRBD1; j_call: TRBJ1-5; v_call: TRBV3-1/TRBV3-2
cdr3_aa: CASSAPGVGTQYF; d_call: .; j_call: TRBJ2-5; v_call: TRBV7-8
cdr3_aa: CASSGQGRRDTQYF; d_call: TRBD1; j_call: TRBJ2-3; v_call: TRBV4-1
cdr3_aa: CSVGSGNRETQYF; d_call: .; j_call: TRBJ2-5; v_call: TRBV29-1
cdr3_aa: CASSLGGQGDSAEAFF; d_call: TRBD1; j_call: TRBJ1-1; v_call: TRBV5-1
cdr3_aa: CASSVADGPAQYF; d_call: .; j_call: TRBJ2-5; v_call: TRBV9
cdr3_aa: CASSSAGGAPSTDTQYF; d_call: TRBD2; j_call: TRBJ2-3; v_call: TRBV28
cdr3_aa: CASSQVLVDTQYF; d_call: .; j_call: TRBJ2-3; v_call: TRBV4-3
cdr3_aa: CASRRLAGNYEQYF; d_call: TRBD2; j_call: TRBJ2-7; v_call: TRBV2
cdr3_aa: CASSQRPGQGVASGSSNEQFF; d_call: .; j_call: TRBJ2-1; v_call: TRBV4-1
cdr3_aa: CASSARDRVNSPLHF; d_call: TRBD1; j_call: TRBJ1-6; v_call: TRBV27
cdr3_aa: CASSVYAGASVQYF; d_call: .; j_call: TRBJ2-7; v_call: TRBV9
cdr3_aa: CASSRGGGSPTYGYTF; d_call: .; j_call: TRBJ1-2; v_call: TRBV3-1/TRBV3-2
cdr3_aa: CASSQEATGQETQYF; d_call: .; j_call: TRBJ2-5; v_call: TRBV4-1
cdr3_aa: CASSDTSGSFEQYF; d_call: TRBD2; j_call: TRBJ2-7; v_call: TRBV5-1
cdr3_aa: CASSFLSGNTIYF; d_call: .; j_call: TRBJ1-3; v_call: TRBV5-4
cdr3_aa: CAWSVHFGTAPYGYTF; d_call: TRBD1; j_call: TRBJ1-2; v_call: TRBV30
cdr3_aa: CASSASMTGELFF; d_call: .; j_call: TRBJ2-2; v_call: TRBV19
cdr3_aa: CASSRDRESRPQHF; d_call: .; j_call: TRBJ1-5; v_call: TRBV2
cdr3_aa: CAISESGTSKETQYF; d_call: TRBD2; j_call: TRBJ2-5; v_call: TRBV10-3
cdr3_aa: CASSLEGRRSGNTIYF; d_call: .; j_call: TRBJ1-3; v_call: TRBV5-4
cdr3_aa: CASSQDASGGLKTQYF; d_call: TRBD2; j_call: TRBJ2-5; v_call: TRBV14
cdr3_aa: CASSQGRRGSGNTIYF; d_call: .; j_call: TRBJ1-3; v_call: TRBV3-1/TRBV3-2
cdr3_aa: CASSLAEVDTEAFF; d_call: .; j_call: TRBJ1-1; v_call: TRBV7-8
cdr3_aa: CATSRDPAREGETQYF; d_call: TRBD2; j_call: TRBJ2-5; v_call: TRBV15